This record concerns one T cell receptor (beta chain) sequence. The antigen is unknown. The data derive from a study of cytomegalovirus exposure and HLA in healthy donors. Regarding the study as a whole: The study reported that TCR beta sequences accurately predicted HLA-A and HLA-B alleles in most subjects.

PCR used 60 Vbeta primers and 13 Jbeta primers. Sequencing was performed with immunoSEQ multiplex PCR; in TCRdb, only in-frame clones are kept and a portion is missing. The table for this sample gives under 200,000 clones. CDR3 length equals 18 residues. CDR1 is SGHRS and CDR2 is YFSETQ in the germline V gene. Trimming removed 2 bases from V and 5 bases from J, with 25 bases in between. V usage is TRBV5-1 and J usage is TRBJ2-5; D remains unclear. The clonotype comes from a man aged 25 to 40 in good health and CMV-seronegative. Sequencing was performed on PBMCs. The CDR3 DNA reads TGCGCCAGCAGCTTAGTGTCGGCCACTACCAACCCCCTGGAGACCCAGTACTTC. This sequence encodes CASSLVSATTNPLETQYF. Full variable domain (outside the CDR3, taken from reference TRBV5-1 and TRBJ2-5): KAGVTQTPRYLIKTRGQQVTLSCSPISGHRSVSWYQQTPGQGLQFLFEYFSETQRNKGNFPGRFSGRQFSNSRSEMNVSTLELGDSALYLCASSLVSATTNPLETQYFGPGTRLLVL.